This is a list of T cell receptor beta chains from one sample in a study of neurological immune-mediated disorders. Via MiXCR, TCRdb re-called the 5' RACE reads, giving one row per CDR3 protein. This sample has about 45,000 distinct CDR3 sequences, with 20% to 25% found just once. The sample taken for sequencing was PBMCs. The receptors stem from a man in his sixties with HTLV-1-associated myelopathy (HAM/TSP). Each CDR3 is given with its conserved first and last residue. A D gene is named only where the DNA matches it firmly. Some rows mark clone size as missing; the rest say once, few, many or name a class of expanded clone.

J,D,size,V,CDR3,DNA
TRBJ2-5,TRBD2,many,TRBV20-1,CSAPGLAGVETQYF,TGCAGTGCTCCTGGACTCGCGGGAGTGGAGACCCAGTACTTC
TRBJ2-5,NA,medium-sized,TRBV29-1,CASTGWPRETQYF,TGTGCTAGTACAGGGTGGCCCAGAGAGACCCAGTACTTC
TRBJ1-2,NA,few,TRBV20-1,CSARSRQVPNYGYTF,TGCAGTGCTAGATCGCGACAGGTTCCTAACTATGGCTACACCTTC
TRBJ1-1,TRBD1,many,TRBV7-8,CASSTRQGSGTEAFF,TGTGCCAGCAGCACCCGACAGGGTTCGGGCACTGAAGCTTTCTTT
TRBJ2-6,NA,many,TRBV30,CAWSPTGLVAGANVLTF,TGTGCCTGGAGTCCTACGGGACTTGTTGCTGGGGCCAACGTCCTGACTTTC
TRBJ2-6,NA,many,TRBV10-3,CAISESHPNSGAGANVLTF,TGTGCCATCAGTGAGTCTCACCCCAACTCCGGGGCTGGGGCCAACGTCCTGACTTTC
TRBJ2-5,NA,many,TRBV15,CATSRDVGETQYF,TGTGCCACCAGCAGAGATGTGGGGGAGACCCAGTACTTC
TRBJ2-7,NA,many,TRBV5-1,CASSLGWTYEQYF,TGCGCCAGCAGCTTGGGCTGGACCTACGAGCAGTACTTC
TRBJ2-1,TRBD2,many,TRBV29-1,CSVEREGAYNEQFF,TGCAGCGTTGAAAGGGAGGGCGCCTACAATGAGCAGTTCTTC
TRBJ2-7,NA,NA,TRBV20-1,CSALGDYEQYF,TGCAGTGCCCTAGGGGATTACGAGCAGTACTTC
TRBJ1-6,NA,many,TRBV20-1,CSASSRDGSPLHF,TGCAGTGCTTCAAGCAGGGACGGTTCACCCCTCCACTTT
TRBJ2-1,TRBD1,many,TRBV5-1,CASSVGQGHRNNEQFF,TGCGCCAGCAGCGTAGGACAGGGACACCGAAACAATGAGCAGTTCTTC
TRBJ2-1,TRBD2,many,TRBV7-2,CASSGGLAGYNSFF,TGTGCCAGCAGCGGGGGACTAGCAGGGTATAATTCGTTCTTC
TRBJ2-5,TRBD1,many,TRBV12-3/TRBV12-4,CASSRQGAGETQYF,TGTGCCAGCAGCCGACAGGGGGCTGGGGAGACCCAGTACTTC
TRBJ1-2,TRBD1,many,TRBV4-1,CASSQVEDRGFGYTF,TGCGCCAGCAGCCAAGTAGAGGACAGGGGTTTTGGCTACACCTTC
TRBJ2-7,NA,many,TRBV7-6,CASSFRGDNEQYF,TGTGCCAGCAGCTTTAGGGGTGACAACGAGCAGTACTTC
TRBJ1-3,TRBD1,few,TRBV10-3,CAISAGGSGNTIYF,TGTGCCATCAGTGCAGGGGGCTCTGGAAACACCATATATTTT
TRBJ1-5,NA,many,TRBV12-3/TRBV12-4,CASSPRFQTKMNQPQHF,TGTGCCAGCAGCCCCCGGTTCCAGACAAAAATGAATCAGCCCCAGCATTTT
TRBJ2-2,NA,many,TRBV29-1,CSVDPRTGELFF,TGCAGCGTGGACCCGAGGACCGGGGAGCTGTTTTTT
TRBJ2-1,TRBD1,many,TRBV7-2,CASSYPDRANEQFF,TGTGCCAGCAGTTACCCGGACAGGGCTAATGAGCAGTTCTTC
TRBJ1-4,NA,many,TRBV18,CASSPQAGDEKLFF,TGTGCCAGCTCACCCCAGGCAGGGGATGAAAAACTGTTTTTT
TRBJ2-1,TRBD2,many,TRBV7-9,CASSLAGGAYNEQFF,TGTGCCAGCAGCTTAGCGGGAGGGGCGTACAATGAGCAGTTCTTC
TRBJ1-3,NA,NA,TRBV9,CASSVSSVVGSGNTIYF,TGTGCCAGCAGCGTGTCATCAGTCGTCGGGAGTGGAAACACCATATATTTT